The clone carrying this T cell receptor (beta chain) was counted many times. Its antigen is unidentified. The V gene's germline CDR1 is SQVTM and CDR2 ANQGSEA. The CDR3 covers 14 residues. V was pared by 4 bases and J by 6 bases, with 9 bases of the junction left unmatched. These data are taken from a study of early T cells in non-severe SARS-CoV-2 infection. Study findings and constraints: Matching results from VDJdb favored anti-spike CD8 responses, leaving private and CD4 specificities undetected.

Researchers tagged individual cDNA molecules with unique molecular identifiers. TCRdb recomputed calls from the 5' RACE reads with MiXCR, one row per CDR3 protein. This sample has tens of thousands of distinct CDR3 sequences, with around a tenth found just once. The J gene is TRBJ2-7, the V gene TRBV29-1; 10 nucleotides agree with TRBD2. Source material: whole blood. The TCR originated in an adult who was a healthcare worker with PCR-confirmed SARS-CoV-2 infection or an uninfected control (not recorded which). The CDR3 DNA is TGCAGCGTTGGCCCCAGCGGGAGGGCCGTCGAGCAGTACTTC. Translation gives CSVGPSGRAVEQYF.